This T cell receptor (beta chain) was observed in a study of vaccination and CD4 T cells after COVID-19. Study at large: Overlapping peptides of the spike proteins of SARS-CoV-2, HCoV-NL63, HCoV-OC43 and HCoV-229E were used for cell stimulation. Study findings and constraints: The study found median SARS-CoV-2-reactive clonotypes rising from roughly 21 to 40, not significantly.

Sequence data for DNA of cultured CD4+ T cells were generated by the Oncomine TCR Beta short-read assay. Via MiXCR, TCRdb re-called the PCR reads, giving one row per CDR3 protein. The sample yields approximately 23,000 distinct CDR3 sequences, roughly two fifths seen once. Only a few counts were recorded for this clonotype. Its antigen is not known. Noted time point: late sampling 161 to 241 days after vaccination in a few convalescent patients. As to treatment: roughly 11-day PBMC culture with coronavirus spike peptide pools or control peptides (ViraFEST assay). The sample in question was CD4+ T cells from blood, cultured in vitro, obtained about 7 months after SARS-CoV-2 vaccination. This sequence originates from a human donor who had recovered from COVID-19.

The CDR3 DNA follows: TGCAGTGCTAGACTAGCGGGGGGGGAAGAGACCCAGTACTTC. As protein: CSARLAGGEETQYF. This chain connects TRBV20-1 to TRBJ2-5, with TRBD2 identical over 12 bases. There are 14 residues in the CDR3. With 2 bases clipped from V and 3 bases from J, the junction kept 1 base outside the gene matches. Germline CDR1 is DFQATT and CDR2 is SNEGSKA (reference sequence).